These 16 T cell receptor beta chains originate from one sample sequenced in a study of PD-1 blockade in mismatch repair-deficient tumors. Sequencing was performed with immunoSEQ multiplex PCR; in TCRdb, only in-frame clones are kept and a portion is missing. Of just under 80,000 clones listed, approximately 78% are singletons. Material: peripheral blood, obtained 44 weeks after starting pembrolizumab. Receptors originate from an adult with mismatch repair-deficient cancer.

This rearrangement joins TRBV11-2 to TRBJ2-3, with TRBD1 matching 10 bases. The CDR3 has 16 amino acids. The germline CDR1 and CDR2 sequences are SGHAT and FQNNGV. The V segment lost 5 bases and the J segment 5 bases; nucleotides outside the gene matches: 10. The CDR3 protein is CASSLPTGGKRDTQYF. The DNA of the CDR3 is TGTGCCAGCAGCCTACCGACAGGGGGCAAGAGAGATACGCAGTATTTT.

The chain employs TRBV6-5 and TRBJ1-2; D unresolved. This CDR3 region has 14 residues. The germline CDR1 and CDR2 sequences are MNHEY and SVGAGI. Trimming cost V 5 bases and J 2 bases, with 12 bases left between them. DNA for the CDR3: TGTGCCAGCAGTCGTCGTCCGGGGAACTATGGCTACACCTTC. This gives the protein CASSRRPGNYGYTF.

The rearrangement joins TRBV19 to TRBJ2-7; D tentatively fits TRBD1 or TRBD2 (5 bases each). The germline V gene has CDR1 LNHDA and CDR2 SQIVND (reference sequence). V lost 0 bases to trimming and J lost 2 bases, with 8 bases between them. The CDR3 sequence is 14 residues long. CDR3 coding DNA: TGTGCCAGTAGTATAGACCGGGGCCCCTACGAGCAGTACTTC. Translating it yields CASSIDRGPYEQYF.

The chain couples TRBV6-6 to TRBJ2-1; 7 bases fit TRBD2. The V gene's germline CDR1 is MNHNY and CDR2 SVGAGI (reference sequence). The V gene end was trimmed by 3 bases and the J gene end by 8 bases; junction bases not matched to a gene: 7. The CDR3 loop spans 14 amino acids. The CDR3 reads CASSYLTGGYEQFF. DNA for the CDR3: TGTGCCAGCAGTTATCTCACGGGAGGTTATGAGCAGTTCTTC.

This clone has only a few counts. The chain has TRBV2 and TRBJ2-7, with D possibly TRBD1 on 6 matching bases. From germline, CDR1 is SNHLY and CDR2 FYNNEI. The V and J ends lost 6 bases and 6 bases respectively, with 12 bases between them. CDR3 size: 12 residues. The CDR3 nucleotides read TGTGCCAGCAGCGTTCGGGACATCGAGCAGTACTTC. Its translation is CASSVRDIEQYF.

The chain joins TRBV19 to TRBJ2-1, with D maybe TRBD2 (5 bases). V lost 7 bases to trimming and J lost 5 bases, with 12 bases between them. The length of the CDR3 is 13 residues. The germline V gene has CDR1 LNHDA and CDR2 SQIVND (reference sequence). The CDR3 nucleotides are TGTGCCAGTAATGACTATGGTCACAATGAGCAGTTCTTC. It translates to CASNDYGHNEQFF.

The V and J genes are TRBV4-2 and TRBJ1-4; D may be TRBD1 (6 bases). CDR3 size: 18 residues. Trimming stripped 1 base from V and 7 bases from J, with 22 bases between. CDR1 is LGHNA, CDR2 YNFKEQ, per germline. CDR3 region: CASSQGSGERGRGEKLFF. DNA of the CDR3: TGTGCCAGCAGCCAAGGATCAGGGGAGCGTGGCCGGGGTGAAAAACTGTTTTTT.

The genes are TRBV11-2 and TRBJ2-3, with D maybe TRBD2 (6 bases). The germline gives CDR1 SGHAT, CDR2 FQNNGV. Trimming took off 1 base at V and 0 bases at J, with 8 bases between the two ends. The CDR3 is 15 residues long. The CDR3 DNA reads TGTGCCAGCAGCTTAGGGGCGGGGAGCACAGATACGCAGTATTTT. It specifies CASSLGAGSTDTQYF. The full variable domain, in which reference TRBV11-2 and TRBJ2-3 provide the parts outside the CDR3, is EAGVAQSPRYKIIEKRQSVAFWCNPISGHATLYWYQQILGQGPKLLIQFQNNGVVDDSQLPKDRFSAERLKGVDSTLKIQPAKLEDSAVYLCASSLGAGSTDTQYFGPGTRLTVL.

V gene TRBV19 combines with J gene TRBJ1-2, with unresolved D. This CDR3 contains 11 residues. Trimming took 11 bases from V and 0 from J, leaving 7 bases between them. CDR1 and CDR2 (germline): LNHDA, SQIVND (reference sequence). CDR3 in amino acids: CASEANYGYTF. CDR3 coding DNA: TGTGCCTCAGAAGCTAACTATGGCTACACCTTC.

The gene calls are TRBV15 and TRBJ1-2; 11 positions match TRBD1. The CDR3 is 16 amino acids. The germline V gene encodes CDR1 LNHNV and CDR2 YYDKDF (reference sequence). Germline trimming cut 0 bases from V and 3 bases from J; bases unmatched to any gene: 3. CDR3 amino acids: CATSREGTGGYYGYTF. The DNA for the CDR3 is TGTGCCACCAGCAGAGAAGGGACAGGGGGTTACTATGGCTACACCTTC.

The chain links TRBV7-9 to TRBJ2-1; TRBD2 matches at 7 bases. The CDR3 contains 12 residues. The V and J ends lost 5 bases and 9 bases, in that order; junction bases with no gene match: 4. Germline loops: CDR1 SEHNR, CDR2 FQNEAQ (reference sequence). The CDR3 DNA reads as TGTGCCAGCAGCAAAACGGGGGGTGAGCAGTTCTTC. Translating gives CASSKTGGEQFF.

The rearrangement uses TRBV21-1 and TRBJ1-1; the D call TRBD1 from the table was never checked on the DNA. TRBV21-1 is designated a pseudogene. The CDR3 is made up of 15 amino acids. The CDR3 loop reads CASSTDRGMNTEAFF. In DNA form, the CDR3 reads TGTGCCAGCAGCACTGACAGGGGTATGAACACTGAAGCTTTCTTT.

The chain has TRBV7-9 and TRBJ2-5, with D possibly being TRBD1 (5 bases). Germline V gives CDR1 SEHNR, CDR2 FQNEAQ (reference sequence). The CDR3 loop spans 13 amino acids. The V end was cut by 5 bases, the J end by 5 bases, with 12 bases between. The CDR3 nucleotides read TGTGCCAGCAGCCCAGGGCCGTGGGAGACCCAGTACTTC. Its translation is CASSPGPWETQYF.

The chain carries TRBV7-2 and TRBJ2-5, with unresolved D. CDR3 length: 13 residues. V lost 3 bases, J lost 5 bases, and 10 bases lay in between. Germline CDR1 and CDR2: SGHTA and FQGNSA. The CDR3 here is CASSFSGWETQYF. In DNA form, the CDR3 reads TGTGCCAGCAGCTTTTCAGGTTGGGAGACCCAGTACTTC.

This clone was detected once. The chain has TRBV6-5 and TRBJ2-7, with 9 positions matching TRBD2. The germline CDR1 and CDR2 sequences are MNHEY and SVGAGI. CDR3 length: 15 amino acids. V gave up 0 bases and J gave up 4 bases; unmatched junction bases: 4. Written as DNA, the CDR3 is TGTGCCAGCAGTTACTCCCTAGCGGGAAAGTACGAGCAGTACTTC. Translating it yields CASSYSLAGKYEQYF.

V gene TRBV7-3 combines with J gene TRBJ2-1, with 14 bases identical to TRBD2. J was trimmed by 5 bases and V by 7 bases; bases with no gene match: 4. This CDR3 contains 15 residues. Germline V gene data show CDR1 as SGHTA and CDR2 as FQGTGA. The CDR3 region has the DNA TGTGCCAGCACCATGGGACTAGCGGGAGACAATGAGCAGTTCTTC. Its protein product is CASTMGLAGDNEQFF.